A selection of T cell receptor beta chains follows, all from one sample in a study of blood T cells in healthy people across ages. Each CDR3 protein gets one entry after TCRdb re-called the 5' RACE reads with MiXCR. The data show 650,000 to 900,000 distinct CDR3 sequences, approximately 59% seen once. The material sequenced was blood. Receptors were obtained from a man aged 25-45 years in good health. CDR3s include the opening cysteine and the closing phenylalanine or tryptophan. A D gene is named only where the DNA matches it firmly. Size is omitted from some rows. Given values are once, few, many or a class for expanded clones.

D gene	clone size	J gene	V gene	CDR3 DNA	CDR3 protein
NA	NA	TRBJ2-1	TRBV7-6	TGTGCCAGCAGCTTAGGAGGGGCTCCGGGTGAGCAGTTCTTC	CASSLGGAPGEQFF
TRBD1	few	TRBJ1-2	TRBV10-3	TGTGCCATCAGTGGACGACAGGGTGCAGTGGATGGCTACACCTTC	CAISGRQGAVDGYTF
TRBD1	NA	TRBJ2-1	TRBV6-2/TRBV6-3	TGTGCCAGCAGTTGGCCCTCCGGGACAGGGTCCAATGAGCAGTTCTTC	CASSWPSGTGSNEQFF
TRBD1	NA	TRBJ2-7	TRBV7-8	TGTGCCAGCAGTCGACCGGGACAGAATTCCTACGAGCAGTACTTC	CASSRPGQNSYEQYF
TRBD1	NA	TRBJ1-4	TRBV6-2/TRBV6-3	TGTGCCAGCATCGACAGGGTTGCTAATGAAAAACTGTTTTTT	CASIDRVANEKLFF
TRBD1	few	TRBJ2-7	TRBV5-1	TGCGCCAGCAGCTTCGGACAGGGGACGGCCATCTACGAGCAGTACTTC	CASSFGQGTAIYEQYF
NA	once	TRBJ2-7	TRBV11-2	TGTGCCAGCAGCGCCCAGGGGGGATGGGCTTCCTACGAGCAGTACTTC	CASSAQGGWASYEQYF
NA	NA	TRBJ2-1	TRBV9	TGTGCCAGCGGCCTAACAGGTCGTAGCACACATGAGCAGTTCTTC	CASGLTGRSTHEQFF
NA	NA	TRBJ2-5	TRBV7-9	TGTGCCAGCAGCTTAGTGGGGGATACGAGACAAGAGACCCAGTACTTC	CASSLVGDTRQETQYF
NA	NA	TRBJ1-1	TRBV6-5	TGTGCCAGCAGTCTGGTCTCGGGTGTCGGCACTGAAGCTTTCTTT	CASSLVSGVGTEAFF
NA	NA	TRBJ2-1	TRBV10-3	TGTGCCATCAGTGAGCGTTTGGACAGCTCCTACAATGAGCGGTTCTTC	CAISERLDSSYNERFF
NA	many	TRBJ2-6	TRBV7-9	TGTGCCATCGGGGCAGGGGCCAACGTCCTGACTTTC	CAIGAGANVLTF
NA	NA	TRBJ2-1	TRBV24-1	TGTGCCACCGAGGGACGGGTGGGATATAACAATGAGCAGTTCTTC	CATEGRVGYNNEQFF
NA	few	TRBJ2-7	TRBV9	TGTGCCAGCAGCGGGGGCCCGGGACTGAGGTCCTACGAGCAGTACTTC	CASSGGPGLRSYEQYF
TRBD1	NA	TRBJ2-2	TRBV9	TGTGCCAGCAGCTCCCTGACAGGGGCAGACACCGGGGAGCTGTTTTTT	CASSSLTGADTGELFF
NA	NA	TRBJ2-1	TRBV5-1	TGCGCCAGCAGCTTGGACGGTATGTCCGTCAATGAGCAGTTCTTC	CASSLDGMSVNEQFF
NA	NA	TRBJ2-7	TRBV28	TGTGCCAGCAGGCCCTCGGGACGCATGCCAGAGCAGTACTTC	CASRPSGRMPEQYF
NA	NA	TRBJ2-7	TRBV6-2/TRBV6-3	TGTGCCAGCAGTTATAGGACGGGCGAACCTTTACAGTACTTC	CASSYRTGEPLQYF
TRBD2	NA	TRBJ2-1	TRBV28	TGTGCCAGCAGTGAGAGTAGCGGGGGCCTCAATGAGCAGTTCTTC	CASSESSGGLNEQFF
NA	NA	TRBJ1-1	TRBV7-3	TGTGCCAGCAGCCCGGAACCGGGACACCGGGAAGCTTTCTTT	CASSPEPGHREAFF
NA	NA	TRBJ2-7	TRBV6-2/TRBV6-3	TGTGCCAGCAGTTCTACAGGGTCAGGCGAGCAGTACTTC	CASSSTGSGEQYF
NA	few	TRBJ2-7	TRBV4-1	TGCGCCAGCAGCCAGGTCCGGGACAACAGAAGGAACGAGCAGTACTTC	CASSQVRDNRRNEQYF
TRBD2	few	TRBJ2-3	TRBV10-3	TGTGCCATCAGTGAGCCCACCTACACGCGACTAGCGGGGCGCACAGATACGCAGTATTTT	CAISEPTYTRLAGRTDTQYF
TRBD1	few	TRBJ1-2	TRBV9	TGTGCCAGCAGCGTAACCGGACAGGGGGTCTACTGTGGCTACACCTTC	CASSVTGQGVYCGYTF
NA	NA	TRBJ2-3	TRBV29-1	TGCAGCGTCCTTCGTCGATCTTATAGCACAGATACGCAGTATTTT	CSVLRRSYSTDTQYF
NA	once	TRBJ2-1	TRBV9	TGTGCCAGCAGCGTATCTGGGGTCTACAATGAGCAGTTCTTC	CASSVSGVYNEQFF
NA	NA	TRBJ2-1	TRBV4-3	TGCGCCAGCAGCGAAAACCCCGCTGGAACCTCCTACAATGAGCAGTTCTTC	CASSENPAGTSYNEQFF
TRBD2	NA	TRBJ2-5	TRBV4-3	TGCGCCAGCAGCCTCGGGGGAGGGCAGGCGGAGACCCAGTACTTC	CASSLGGGQAETQYF
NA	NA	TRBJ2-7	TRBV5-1	TGCGCCAGCAGCTACCGGGAATCAGGCTACGAGCAGTACTTC	CASSYRESGYEQYF
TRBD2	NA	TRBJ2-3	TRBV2	TGTGCCAGCAGGATCCGAGCGGGGGGGCCTTCAGATACGCAGTATTTT	CASRIRAGGPSDTQYF
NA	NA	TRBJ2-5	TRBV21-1	TGTGCCAGCAGTTGGGACAGGGAAAAGGAGACCCAGTACTTC	CASSWDREKETQYF
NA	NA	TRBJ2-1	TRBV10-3	TGTGCCATCAGCCAAGCCGCGATGGCAGGCTACAATGAGCAGTTCTTC	CAISQAAMAGYNEQFF
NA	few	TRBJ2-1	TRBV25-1	TGTGCCACCAAAGAGAGCTCCTACAATGAGCAGTTCTTC	CATKESSYNEQFF
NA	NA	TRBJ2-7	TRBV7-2	TGTGCCAGCAGCTTTCGGACTACCAGGGAGCAGTACTTC	CASSFRTTREQYF
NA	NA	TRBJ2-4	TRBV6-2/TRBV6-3	TGTGCCAGCAGTTACTGGGCAGACGGGTCCAAAAACATTCAGTACTTC	CASSYWADGSKNIQYF
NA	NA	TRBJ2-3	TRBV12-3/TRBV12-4	TGTGCCAGCAATTTTGGGGCGGGACCCACAGATACGCAGTATTTT	CASNFGAGPTDTQYF
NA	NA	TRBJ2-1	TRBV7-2	TGTGCCAGCAGCCCTCCGAAGGGAGTCAATGAGCAGTTCTTC	CASSPPKGVNEQFF
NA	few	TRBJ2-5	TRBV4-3	TGCGCCAGCAGCCAAGGGGACCGCAGCGTAGAGACCCAGTACTTC	CASSQGDRSVETQYF
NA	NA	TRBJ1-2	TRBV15	TGTGCCACCAGCACTCCCCGGGCGGAACAAGGACGCCCCTCCTATGGCTACACCTTC	CATSTPRAEQGRPSYGYTF
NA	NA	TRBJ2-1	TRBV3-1	TGTGCCAGCAGCCAAGAACAGCTGGACAATGAGCAGTTCTTC	CASSQEQLDNEQFF
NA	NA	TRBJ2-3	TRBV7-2	TGTGCCAGCAGCCCTTACTCCGTTTTGTATGCCGCTAGCACAGATACGCAGTATTTT	CASSPYSVLYAASTDTQYF
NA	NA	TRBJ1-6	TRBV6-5	TGTGCCAGCAGTTACTCGATCCCCCAGGGAAATTCACCCCTCCACTTT	CASSYSIPQGNSPLHF
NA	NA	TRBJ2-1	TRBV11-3	TGTGCCAGCAGCTCAAACCGGGACAAGGAAGAGACCCAGTTCTTC	CASSSNRDKEETQFF
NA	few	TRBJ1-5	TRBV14	TGTGCCAGCAGCCAGCCTAATCAGCCCCAGCATTTT	CASSQPNQPQHF
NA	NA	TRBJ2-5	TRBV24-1	TGTGCCACCAGTAAATCTTGGGGGGAGACCCAGTACTTC	CATSKSWGETQYF
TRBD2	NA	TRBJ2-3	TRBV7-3	TGTGCCAGTGGGACTAGCGGGGGAGAAGATACGCAGTATTTT	CASGTSGGEDTQYF
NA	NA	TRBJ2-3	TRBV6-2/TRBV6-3	TGTGCCAGCAGTTACTCGATCCATACGCAGTATTTT	CASSYSIHTQYF
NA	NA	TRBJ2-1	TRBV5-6	TGTGCCAGCAGCTTGGATCTAGCGCTAAATGAGCAGTTCTTC	CASSLDLALNEQFF
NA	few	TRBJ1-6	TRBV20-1	TGCAGTGCTAGAGGTTGGGAGCGCCCCAGGGATTCACCCCTCCACTTT	CSARGWERPRDSPLHF
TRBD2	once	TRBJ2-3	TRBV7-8	TGTGCCAGCAGCTTTAGCGGGCCAGGATTTATGTTGGGAGATACGCAGTATTTT	CASSFSGPGFMLGDTQYF
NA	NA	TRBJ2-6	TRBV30	TGTGCCTGGAGTGTCCAGGTCTCTGGGGCCAACGTCCTGACTTTC	CAWSVQVSGANVLTF
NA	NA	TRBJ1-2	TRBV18	TGTGCCAGCTCACCTGACAGAACAGCTAACTATGGCTACACCTTC	CASSPDRTANYGYTF
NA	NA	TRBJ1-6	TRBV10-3	TGTTCCATCGGCGACCTTTTCCCCTCACCCCTCCACTTT	CSIGDLFPSPLHF
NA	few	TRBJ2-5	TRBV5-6	TGTGCCAGCACCTCCACAGATTACCAAGAGACCCAGTACTTC	CASTSTDYQETQYF
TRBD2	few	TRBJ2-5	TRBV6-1	TGTGCCAGCAGTGGTACTGGGACTAGCGGGGCGGAGACCCAGTACTTC	CASSGTGTSGAETQYF
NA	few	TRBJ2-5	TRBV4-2	TGTGCCAGCAGCCAAAGAGGGGGGGAAGAGACCCAGTACTTC	CASSQRGGEETQYF